Included here is one TCR beta chain sequence, with context. Its cognate antigen is unknown. PCR employed 60 Vbeta and 13 Jbeta primers. The assay was immunoSEQ multiplex PCR, and TCRdb's table has in-frame clones only and misses some. The table has roughly 200,000 clones, over 9.5% seen once; the top ten hold 7.8%. Germline V gene data show CDR1 as ENHRY and CDR2 as SYGVKD. Trimming cost V 7 bases and J 3 bases, with 9 bases left between them. This CDR3 spans 13 amino acids. This entry is derived from a study of cytomegalovirus exposure and HLA in healthy donors. Study-wide points: A few of the chains that were CMV-associated were confirmed in vitro to be specific for CMV antigens. Some V segments could not be told apart, so they were left out, TRBV6-2 and TRBV6-3 among them. A later analysis linked some 17,000 TCR beta sequences to HLA alleles at 0.05 false discovery rate.

This clonotype was obtained from a man in his forties or fifties in good health and CMV-seropositive. The genes are TRBV10-3 and TRBJ1-4; D unresolved. Sequences were obtained from PBMCs. In nucleotides, the CDR3 is TGTGCCATCAAGGAGGCGGCTAATGAAAAACTGTTTTTT. It yields the protein CAIKEAANEKLFF.